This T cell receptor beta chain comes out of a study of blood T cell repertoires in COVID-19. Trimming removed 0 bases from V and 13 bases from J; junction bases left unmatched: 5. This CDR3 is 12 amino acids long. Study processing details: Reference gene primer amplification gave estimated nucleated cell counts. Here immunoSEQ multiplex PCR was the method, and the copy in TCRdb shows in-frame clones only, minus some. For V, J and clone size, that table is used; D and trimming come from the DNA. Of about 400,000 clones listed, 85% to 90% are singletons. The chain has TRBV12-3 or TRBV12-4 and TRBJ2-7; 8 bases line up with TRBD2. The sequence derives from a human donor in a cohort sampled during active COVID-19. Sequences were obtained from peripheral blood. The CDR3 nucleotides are TGTGCCAGCAGTTTAGCGGGACTAGTAGTTTACTTC. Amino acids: CASSLAGLVVYF.